Below are 9 T cell receptor beta chains sequenced from a single sample in a study of tumor and adjacent non-tumor tissue in lung cancer. A modified ARM-PCR protocol with three rounds of nested PCR amplified TCRbeta. One entry per CDR3 protein results from TCRdb running MiXCR on the multiplex PCR reads. Here the sample spans over 110,000 distinct CDR3 sequences, roughly 70% being singletons. This sample's RNA came from whole unsorted tissue. The specimen was lung tumor tissue. The receptors were sampled from a man aged 55 to 69 with small cell lung cancer.

Concerning this clonotype: The conserved phenylalanine or tryptophan normally closing the CDR3 is absent here, so this likely arose from a read error. The rearrangement joins TRBV6-1 to TRBJ1-1; TRBD1 might be the D (5 bases). Trimming cost V 8 bases and J 1 base, with 11 bases left between them. The CDR3 is made up of 13 amino acids. Germline assignment: CDR1 MNHNS and CDR2 SASEGT. The CDR3 DNA reads TGTGCCAGCGGGTACGGGGGGAACACTGAAGCTTTCTCT. It yields the protein CASGYGGNTEAFS.

As for this clonotype: A junction end diverges from the germline sequence, so it may reflect a read error. The rearrangement uses TRBV11-3 and TRBJ2-1, with TRBD2 identical over 14 bases. The germline V gene has CDR1 SGHNT and CDR2 YENEEA. The CDR3 is made up of 17 amino acids. DNA of the CDR3: TGTGCTAGCAGGTCGAGACTAGCGGGAGGGCCCTACAATGAGCAGTTCTTC. It specifies CASRSRLAGGPYNEQFF.

With regard to this clonotype: The junction differs from germline at one of its ends, possibly a read error. This rearrangement joins TRBV11-2 to TRBJ1-1; D gene ambiguous. The CDR3 has 11 amino acids. The V gene's germline CDR1 is SGHAT and CDR2 FQNNGV. The CDR3 is CTSSFYTEAFF. CDR3 DNA: TGTACCAGTAGCTTTTACACTGAAGCTTTCTTT.

Concerning this clonotype itself: A clone one base away is much larger, so this may be a read error. The rearrangement joins TRBV12-3 or TRBV12-4 to TRBJ1-1, with D perhaps matching TRBD1 (5 bases). The CDR3 totals 12 residues. Trimming shortened V by 4 bases and J by 6 bases, and 9 bases separated the two germline ends. CDR3 nucleotides: TGTGCCAGCAGTTCGCAAGGGGCTGAAGCTTTCTTT. It yields the protein CASSSQGAEAFF.

As regards this clonotype: The CDR3 carries no conserved terminal phenylalanine or tryptophan, so it likely arises from a read error. It is unclear where the CDR3 begins or ends on the DNA, so no DNA is shown, and the CDR3 is as TCRdb lists it. The chain combines TRBV11-2 with TRBJ2-3. Germline V gives CDR1 SGHAT, CDR2 FQNNGV. Ends included, the CDR3 has 14 residues. CDR3 residues: CASSLAGETGTHYY.

The table lists this clonotype with many counts. The chain joins TRBV12-3 or TRBV12-4 to TRBJ1-3; no definite D call. The CDR3 has 15 residues. V was pared by 2 bases and J by 0 bases, with 8 bases between. CDR3 in amino acids: CASSLQYHSGNTIYF. Here the CDR3 DNA reads TGTGCCAGCAGTTTACAGTACCACTCTGGAAACACCATATATTTT.

This clonotype was detected once. The junction departs from the called germline gene at one end, perhaps through a read error. The chain combines TRBV20-1 with TRBJ2-1; D may be TRBD1 (6 bases). Germline lookup yields CDR1 DFQATT and CDR2 SNEGSKA (reference sequence). The CDR3 is 15 residues long. CDR3 residues: CSVRGGLVSLHEQFF. In DNA form, the CDR3 reads TGCAGTGTTAGAGGGGGTTTGGTCAGTTTACATGAGCAGTTCTTC.

The V gene is TRBV11-3, the J gene TRBJ1-2; maybe TRBD1 (6 bases). Trimming took off 5 bases at V and 8 bases at J, with 15 bases between the two ends. The CDR3 is 13 residues long. Germline lookup yields CDR1 SGHNT and CDR2 YENEEA. The CDR3, as DNA: TGTGCCAGCAGCCCTCAGGGGCGAAAAGGCTACACCTTC. Its translation: CASSPQGRKGYTF.

This clonotype was seen a few times. The V call is TRBV29-1, the J call TRBJ1-1; D gene uncertain. Germline CDR1 reads SQVTM; CDR2 reads ANQGSEA. The CDR3 totals 14 residues. Trimming shortened V by 7 bases and J by 0 bases, and 15 bases separated the two germline ends. The CDR3 nucleotides read TGCAGCGCCGTCGGACGGCTCATGAACACTGAAGCTTTCTTT. This translates into CSAVGRLMNTEAFF.